A selection of T cell receptor beta chains follows, all from one sample in a study of cytomegalovirus exposure and HLA in healthy donors. The protocol was immunoSEQ multiplex PCR, while the TCRdb copy is restricted to in-frame clones and leaves out a portion. The table includes some 120,000 clones, more than 80% detected once. The specimen was PBMCs. The receptors stem from a male donor in good health and CMV-seronegative. The CDR3 runs from the conserved cysteine through the conserved F or W. The order of the fields is J gene, clone size, D gene, V gene, CDR3 protein, CDR3 DNA. The D gene is left open where the match is weak. Only part of the rows carry a size: once, few, many, or a class if the clone is expanded.

TRBJ1-1	NA	NA	TRBV7-9	CASSLSREETEAFF	TGTGCCAGCAGCTTATCCAGGGAGGAGACTGAAGCTTTCTTT
TRBJ2-1	NA	NA	TRBV6-4	CASSPKGESSYNEQFF	TGTGCCAGCAGCCCCAAGGGGGAGAGCTCCTACAATGAGCAGTTCTTC
TRBJ2-1	NA	TRBD2	TRBV7-9	CASSDGVREYNEQFF	TGTGCCAGCAGCGATGGGGTGCGGGAGTACAATGAGCAGTTCTTC
TRBJ2-1	NA	NA	TRBV27	CASSLRQSYNEQFF	TGTGCCAGCAGTTTAAGACAGTCCTACAATGAGCAGTTCTTC
TRBJ1-5	NA	NA	TRBV28	CASSISGGRDRQPQHF	TGTGCCAGCAGCATCTCCGGGGGGAGGGACCGTCAGCCCCAGCATTTT
TRBJ2-2	NA	NA	TRBV6-4	CASSTGANTGELFF	TGTGCCAGCAGTACGGGAGCGAACACCGGGGAGCTGTTTTTT
TRBJ2-7	NA	NA	TRBV6-1	CASSDLYEQYF	TGTGCCAGCAGTGATCTCTACGAGCAGTACTTC
TRBJ2-7	NA	NA	TRBV4-1	CASSQGRASSYEQYF	TGCGCCAGCAGCCAAGGCAGGGCGAGCTCCTACGAGCAGTACTTC
TRBJ1-2	NA	NA	TRBV18	CASSPTELGYGYTF	TGTGCCAGCTCACCTACTGAGCTAGGCTATGGCTACACCTTC
TRBJ1-4	NA	TRBD1	TRBV28	CASSLSGTGVNEKLFF	TGTGCCAGCAGTCTCTCCGGGACAGGGGTTAATGAAAAACTGTTTTTT
TRBJ2-7	NA	TRBD2	TRBV7-9	CASSLVASGSYEQYF	TGTGCCAGCAGCTTAGTGGCTAGCGGGAGCTACGAGCAGTACTTC
TRBJ1-4	NA	TRBD1	TRBV5-1	CASSFGQGATQVENEKLFF	TGCGCCAGCAGCTTCGGGCAGGGGGCGACCCAGGTTGAGAATGAAAAACTGTTTTTT
TRBJ2-1	NA	TRBD1	TRBV27	CASSFSGTGGNEQFF	TGTGCCAGCAGTTTTTCCGGGACAGGGGGCAATGAGCAGTTCTTC
TRBJ2-7	NA	TRBD2	TRBV5-1	CASSPGTVGGDEQYF	TGCGCCAGCAGCCCAGGGACTGTGGGGGGGGACGAGCAGTACTTC
TRBJ1-2	NA	NA	TRBV4-1	CASSLQGWAYGYTF	TGCGCCAGCAGCCTACAGGGTTGGGCTTATGGCTACACCTTC
TRBJ2-4	once	TRBD2	TRBV30	CAWSVLAGPGNSQYF	TGTGCCTGGAGTGTACTAGCGGGGCCGGGGAACAGTCAGTACTTC
TRBJ2-7	few	NA	TRBV6-1	CASSEGGDSYEQYF	TGTGCCAGCAGTGAAGGGGGCGATTCCTACGAGCAGTACTTC
TRBJ2-5	few	NA	TRBV5-1	CASSQGGDQETQYF	TGCGCCAGCAGCCAAGGGGGGGACCAAGAGACCCAGTACTTC
TRBJ2-7	NA	NA	TRBV4-2	CASSQQVVGVYEQYF	TGTGCCAGCAGCCAACAGGTGGTGGGCGTCTACGAGCAGTACTTC
TRBJ2-2	NA	NA	TRBV11-2	CASSRTGNTGELFF	TGTGCCAGCAGCCGTACAGGGAACACCGGGGAGCTGTTTTTT
TRBJ2-1	NA	NA	TRBV30	CAWFTWAGHEQFF	TGTGCCTGGTTTACGTGGGCAGGGCATGAGCAGTTCTTC
TRBJ1-1	few	NA	TRBV19	CASMRRDAEAFF	TGTGCCAGTATGAGGAGGGATGCTGAAGCTTTCTTT
TRBJ2-1	NA	TRBD1	TRBV5-6	CASSVDRSSYNEQFF	TGTGCCAGCAGCGTGGACAGGAGCTCCTACAATGAGCAGTTCTTC
TRBJ1-1	NA	NA	TRBV6-5	CASSYYPGAEAFF	TGTGCCAGCAGTTACTACCCCGGGGCTGAAGCTTTCTTT
TRBJ2-7	once	TRBD2	TRBV10-1	CASSLLHEREVCGEQYF	TGCGCCAGCAGCCTTCTGCATGAGCGGGAGGTATGTGGCGAGCAGTACTTC
TRBJ2-5	NA	NA	TRBV19	CASSMDSLQAQYF	TGTGCCAGTAGTATGGATTCTTTGCAGGCCCAGTACTTC
TRBJ1-5	NA	NA	TRBV27	CASSFAGPYQPQHF	TGTGCCAGCAGTTTTGCAGGGCCCTACCAGCCCCAGCATTTT
TRBJ2-6	NA	NA	TRBV6-5	CASSPTLSGANGLTF	TGTGCCAGCAGCCCAACCCTCTCTGGGGCCAACGGCCTGACTTTC
TRBJ1-2	NA	TRBD1	TRBV7-6	CASSSHIQGLKSGYTF	TGTGCCAGCAGCTCCCATATACAGGGGTTGAAGAGTGGCTACACCTTC
TRBJ2-7	NA	NA	TRBV10-1	CASSELARGEQYF	TGCGCCAGCAGTGAACTCGCTAGGGGCGAGCAGTACTTC
TRBJ1-5	NA	NA	TRBV19	CASSIGGRGHNQPQHF	TGTGCCAGTAGTATAGGGGGCAGGGGTCACAATCAGCCCCAGCATTTT
TRBJ1-3	NA	NA	TRBV19	CASSVLGNTIYF	TGTGCCAGTAGTGTTCTGGGAAACACCATATATTTT
TRBJ1-2	NA	TRBD1	TRBV25-1	CASSTGTGLPYGYTF	TGTGCCAGCAGTACAGGGACAGGTTTGCCTTATGGCTACACCTTC
TRBJ1-5	NA	NA	TRBV9	CASSPRAGNQPQHF	TGTGCCAGCAGCCCCCGCGCTGGCAATCAGCCCCAGCATTTT
TRBJ2-7	NA	NA	TRBV7-2	CASSLGTYEQYF	TGTGCCAGCAGCTTAGGAACCTACGAGCAGTACTTC
TRBJ2-2	NA	NA	TRBV19	CASSIAETNTGELFF	TGTGCCAGTAGTATAGCGGAGACGAACACCGGGGAGCTGTTTTTT
TRBJ2-7	NA	TRBD1	TRBV18	CASSPMTGEYEQYF	TGTGCCAGCTCACCTATGACAGGGGAGTACGAGCAGTACTTC
TRBJ2-7	NA	NA	TRBV10-3	CAISEERGTYEQYF	TGTGCCATCAGTGAGGAAAGGGGGACGTACGAGCAGTACTTC
TRBJ2-7	NA	TRBD1	TRBV28	CAGSDRVRIYEQYF	TGTGCCGGATCCGACAGGGTTAGAATTTACGAGCAGTACTTC
TRBJ2-1	NA	NA	TRBV21-1	CASTTHSGPPSGNEQFF	TGTGCCAGCACCACTCACTCCGGGCCCCCTTCAGGGAATGAGCAGTTCTTC
TRBJ2-7	NA	NA	TRBV7-2	CASRLSGLGNYEQYF	TGTGCCAGCAGACTCAGCGGGTTAGGAAATTACGAGCAGTACTTC
TRBJ2-7	NA	TRBD1	TRBV6-5	CASSWDRGHSGEQYF	TGTGCCAGCAGTTGGGACAGGGGGCATTCGGGGGAGCAGTACTTC
TRBJ2-5	NA	NA	TRBV7-3	CASSLGGAQTQYF	TGTGCCAGCAGCTTAGGGGGGGCACAGACCCAGTACTTC
TRBJ1-2	NA	NA	TRBV19	CASSIVVGSDYGYTF	TGTGCCAGTAGTATAGTGGTCGGTTCGGACTATGGCTACACCTTC
TRBJ1-1	few	TRBD1	TRBV2	CASSPTGGNAAFF	TGTGCCAGCAGCCCGACAGGGGGCAATGCGGCTTTCTTT
TRBJ2-7	NA	TRBD2	TRBV5-1	CASSLNWGSSGVYEQYF	TGCGCCAGCAGCTTAAATTGGGGGTCTAGCGGGGTCTACGAGCAGTACTTC
TRBJ1-4	NA	NA	TRBV2	CASKGKKLFF	TGTGCCAGCAAGGGGAAAAAACTGTTTTTT
TRBJ2-1	NA	TRBD2	TRBV27	CASSPTSGNNEQFF	TGTGCCAGCAGCCCGACTAGCGGGAACAATGAGCAGTTCTTC
TRBJ2-4	NA	TRBD2	TRBV5-1	CASSLGTSGTNLNSQYF	TGCGCCAGCAGCTTGGGGACTAGCGGGACCAATTTAAACAGTCAGTACTTC
TRBJ2-7	few	TRBD1	TRBV10-1	CASTSGTGAYEQYF	TGCGCCAGCACCTCCGGGACAGGGGCCTACGAGCAGTACTTC
TRBJ2-7	NA	TRBD1	TRBV27	CASSPAPGQGYGEQYF	TGTGCCAGCAGCCCCGCCCCGGGACAGGGTTATGGCGAGCAGTACTTC
TRBJ1-3	NA	NA	TRBV9	CASGDAGSGNTIYF	TGTGCCAGTGGGGATGCGGGAAGTGGAAACACCATATATTTT
TRBJ2-4	NA	TRBD1	TRBV6-1	CASSTGAGIQYF	TGTGCCAGCAGCACAGGGGCCGGCATTCAGTACTTC
TRBJ2-2	few	NA	TRBV25-1	CASRSPNTGELFF	TGTGCCAGCAGGTCTCCGAACACCGGGGAGCTGTTTTTT
TRBJ1-6	NA	NA	TRBV6-5	CASSYRLRGWNSPLHF	TGTGCCAGCAGTTACCGGCTGAGAGGTTGGAATTCACCCCTCCACTTT
TRBJ2-1	few	NA	TRBV9	CASSIISGNEQFF	TGTGCCAGCAGTATCATCAGCGGCAATGAGCAGTTCTTC
TRBJ2-1	NA	TRBD2	TRBV7-9	CSSSREGGFYNEQFF	TGTTCCAGCAGCCGGGAGGGAGGTTTCTACAATGAGCAGTTCTTC
TRBJ1-4	NA	TRBD1	TRBV5-6	CASTAEGAAGEKLFF	TGTGCCAGCACTGCGGAGGGGGCGGCAGGAGAAAAACTGTTTTTT
TRBJ1-1	NA	NA	TRBV7-8	CASSVQGSSTEAFF	TGTGCCAGCAGCGTCCAGGGAAGTTCGACTGAAGCTTTCTTT